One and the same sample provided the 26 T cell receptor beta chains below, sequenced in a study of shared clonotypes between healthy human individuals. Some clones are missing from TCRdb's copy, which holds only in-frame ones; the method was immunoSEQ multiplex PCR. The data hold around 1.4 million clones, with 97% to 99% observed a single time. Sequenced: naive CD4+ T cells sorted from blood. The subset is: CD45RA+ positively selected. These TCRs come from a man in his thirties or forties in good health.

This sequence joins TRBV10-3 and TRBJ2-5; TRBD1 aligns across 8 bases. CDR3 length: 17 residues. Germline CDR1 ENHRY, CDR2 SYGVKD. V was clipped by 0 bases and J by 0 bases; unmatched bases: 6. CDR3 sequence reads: CAISESIDRGYQETQYF. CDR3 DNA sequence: TGTGCCATCAGTGAGTCGATCGACAGGGGATACCAAGAGACCCAGTACTTC.

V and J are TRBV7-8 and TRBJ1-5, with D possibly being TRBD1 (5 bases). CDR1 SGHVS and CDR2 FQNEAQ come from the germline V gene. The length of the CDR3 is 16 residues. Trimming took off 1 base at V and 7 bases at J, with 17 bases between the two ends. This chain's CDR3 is CASSLGDSQVGQPQHF. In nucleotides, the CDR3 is TGTGCCAGCAGCTTAGGGGACTCTCAGGTGGGACAGCCCCAGCATTTT.

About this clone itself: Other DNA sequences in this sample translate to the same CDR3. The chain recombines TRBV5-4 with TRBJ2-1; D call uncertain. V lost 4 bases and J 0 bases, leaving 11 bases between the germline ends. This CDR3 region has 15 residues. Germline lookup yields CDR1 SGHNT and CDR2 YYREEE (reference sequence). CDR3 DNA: TGTGCCAGCAGCCCCCGAGAGGTCTCCTACAATGAGCAGTTCTTC. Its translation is CASSPREVSYNEQFF.

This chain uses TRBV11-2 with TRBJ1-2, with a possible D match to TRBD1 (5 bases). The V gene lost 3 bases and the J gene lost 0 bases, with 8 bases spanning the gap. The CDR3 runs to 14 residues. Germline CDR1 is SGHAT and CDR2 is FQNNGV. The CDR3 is CASSLGQANYGYTF. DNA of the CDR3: TGTGCCAGCAGCTTGGGGCAGGCTAACTATGGCTACACCTTC.

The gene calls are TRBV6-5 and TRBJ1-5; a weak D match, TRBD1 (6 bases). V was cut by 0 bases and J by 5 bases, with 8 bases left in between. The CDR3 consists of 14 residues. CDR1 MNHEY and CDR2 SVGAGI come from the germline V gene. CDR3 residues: CASSYSGGDQPQHF. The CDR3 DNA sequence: TGTGCCAGCAGTTACTCGGGGGGCGATCAGCCCCAGCATTTT.

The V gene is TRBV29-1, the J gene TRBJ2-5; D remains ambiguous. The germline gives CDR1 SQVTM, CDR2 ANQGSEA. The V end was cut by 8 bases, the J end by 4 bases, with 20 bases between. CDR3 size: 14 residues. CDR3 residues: CSCLMTLGAETQYF. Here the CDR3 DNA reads TGCAGCTGCCTGATGACTCTGGGTGCAGAGACCCAGTACTTC. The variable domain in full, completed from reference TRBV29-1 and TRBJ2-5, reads SAVISQKPSRDICQRGTSLTIQCQVDSQVTMMFWYRQQPGQSLTLIATANQGSEATYESGFVIDKFPISRPNLTFSTLTVSNMSPEDSSIYLCSCLMTLGAETQYFGPGTRLLVL.

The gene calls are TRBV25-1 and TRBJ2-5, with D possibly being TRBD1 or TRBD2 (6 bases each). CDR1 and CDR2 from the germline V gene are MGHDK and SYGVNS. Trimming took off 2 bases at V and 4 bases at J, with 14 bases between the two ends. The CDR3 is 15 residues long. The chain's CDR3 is CASSEGGQGGETQYF. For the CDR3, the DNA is TGTGCCAGCAGTGAAGGGGGCCAGGGAGGAGAGACCCAGTACTTC.

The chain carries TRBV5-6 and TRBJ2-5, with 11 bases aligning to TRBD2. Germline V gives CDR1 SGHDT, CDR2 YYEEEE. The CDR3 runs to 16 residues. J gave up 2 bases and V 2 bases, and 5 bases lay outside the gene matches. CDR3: CASSLRTSGLQETQYF. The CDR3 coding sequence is TGTGCCAGCAGCTTACGGACTAGCGGGTTACAAGAGACCCAGTACTTC.

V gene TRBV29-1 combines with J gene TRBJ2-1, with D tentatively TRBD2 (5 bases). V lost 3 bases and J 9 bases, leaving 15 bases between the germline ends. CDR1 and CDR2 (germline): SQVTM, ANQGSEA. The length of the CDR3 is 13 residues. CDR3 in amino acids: CSVDTGKRGEQFF. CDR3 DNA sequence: TGCAGCGTTGATACCGGGAAGCGAGGTGAGCAGTTCTTC.

CDR3 residues: CASSRTSNEQYF. CDR3 nucleotides: TGTGCCAGCAGCCGAACTAGCAACGAGCAGTACTTC. The V and J genes are TRBV4-2 and TRBJ2-7; TRBD2 might be the D (6 bases). The V end lost 4 bases, the J end lost 5 bases, and 9 bases lay between the germline ends. Germline CDR1 is LGHNA and CDR2 is YNFKEQ. The CDR3 loop spans 12 amino acids.

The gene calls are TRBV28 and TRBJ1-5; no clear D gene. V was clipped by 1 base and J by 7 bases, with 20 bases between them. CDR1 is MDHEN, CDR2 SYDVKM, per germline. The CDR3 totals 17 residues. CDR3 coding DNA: TGTGCCAGCAGTTTATTAGGAGGGCCCGTCGCCCGCCAGCCCCAGCATTTT. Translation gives CASSLLGGPVARQPQHF. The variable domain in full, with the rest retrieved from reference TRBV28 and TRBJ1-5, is DVKVTQSSRYLVKRTGEKVFLECVQDMDHENMFWYRQDPGLGLRLIYFSYDVKMKEKGDIPEGYSVSREKKERFSLILESASTNQTSMYLCASSLLGGPVARQPQHFGDGTRLSIL.

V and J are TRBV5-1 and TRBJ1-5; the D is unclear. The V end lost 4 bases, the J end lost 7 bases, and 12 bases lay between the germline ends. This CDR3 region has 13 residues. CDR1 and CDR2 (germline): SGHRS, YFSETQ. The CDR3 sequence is CASSPTGWQPQHF. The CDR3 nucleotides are TGCGCCAGCAGCCCCACGGGGTGGCAGCCCCAGCATTTT.

For the CDR3, the DNA is TGTGCCAGCTCACCACGAGGGAGGGCACTGGGCACCGGGGAGCTGTTTTTT. It is translated as CASSPRGRALGTGELFF. The V gene is TRBV18, the J gene TRBJ2-2; 7 bases fit TRBD2. Germline CDR1 KGHSH, CDR2 LQKENI. This CDR3 is built from 17 residues. The J segment lost 4 bases and the V segment lost 1 base, leaving 9 bases of the junction unmatched. The whole variable domain, remainder taken from reference TRBV18 and TRBJ2-2, is NAGVMQNPRHLVRRRGQEARLRCSPMKGHSHVYWYRQLPEEGLKFMVYLQKENIIDESGMPKERFSAEFPKEGPSILRIQQVVRGDSAAYFCASSPRGRALGTGELFFGEGSRLTVL.

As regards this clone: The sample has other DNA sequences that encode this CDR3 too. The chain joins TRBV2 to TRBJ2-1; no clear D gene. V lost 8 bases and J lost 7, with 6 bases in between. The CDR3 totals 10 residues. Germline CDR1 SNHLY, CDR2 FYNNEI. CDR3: CASDRNEQFF. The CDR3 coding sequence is TGTGCCAGCGACCGGAATGAGCAGTTCTTC.

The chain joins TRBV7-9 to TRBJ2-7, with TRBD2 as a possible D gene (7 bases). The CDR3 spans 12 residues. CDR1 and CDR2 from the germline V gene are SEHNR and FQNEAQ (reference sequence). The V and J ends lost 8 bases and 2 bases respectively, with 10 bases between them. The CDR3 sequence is CASRGAAYEQYF. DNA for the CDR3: TGTGCCAGCCGGGGGGCCGCCTACGAGCAGTACTTC. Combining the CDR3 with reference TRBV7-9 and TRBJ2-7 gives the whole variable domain DTGVSQNPRHKITKRGQNVTFRCDPISEHNRLYWYRQTLGQGPEFLTYFQNEAQLEKSRLLSDRFSAERPKGSFSTLEIQRTEQGDSAMYLCASRGAAYEQYFGPGTRLTVT.

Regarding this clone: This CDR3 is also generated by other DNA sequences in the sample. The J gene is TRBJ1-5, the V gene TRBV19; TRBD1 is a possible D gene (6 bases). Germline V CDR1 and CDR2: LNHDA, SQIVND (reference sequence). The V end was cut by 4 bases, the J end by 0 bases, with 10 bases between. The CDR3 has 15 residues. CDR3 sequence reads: CASSTRGGSNQPQHF. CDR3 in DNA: TGTGCCAGTAGTACCAGGGGAGGTAGCAATCAGCCCCAGCATTTT.

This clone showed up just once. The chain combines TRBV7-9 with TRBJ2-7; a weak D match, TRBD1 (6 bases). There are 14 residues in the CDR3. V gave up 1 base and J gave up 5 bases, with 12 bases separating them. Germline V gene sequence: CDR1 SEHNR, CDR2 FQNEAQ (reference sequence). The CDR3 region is CASSLDRVRDEQYF. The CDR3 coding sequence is TGTGCCAGCAGCTTAGACAGGGTTAGGGACGAGCAGTACTTC.

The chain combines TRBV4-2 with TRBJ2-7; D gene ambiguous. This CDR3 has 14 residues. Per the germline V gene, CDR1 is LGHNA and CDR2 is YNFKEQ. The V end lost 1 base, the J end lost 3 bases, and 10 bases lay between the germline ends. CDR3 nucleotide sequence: TGTGCCAGCAGCCAAGTAGGGTTAGGCTACGAGCAGTACTTC. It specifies CASSQVGLGYEQYF.

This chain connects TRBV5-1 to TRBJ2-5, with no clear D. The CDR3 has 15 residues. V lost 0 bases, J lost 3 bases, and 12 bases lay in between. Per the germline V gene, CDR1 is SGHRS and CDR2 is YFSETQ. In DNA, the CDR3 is TGCGCCAGCAGCTTGGTAGGAAGTCGGGAAGAGACCCAGTACTTC. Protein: CASSLVGSREETQYF.

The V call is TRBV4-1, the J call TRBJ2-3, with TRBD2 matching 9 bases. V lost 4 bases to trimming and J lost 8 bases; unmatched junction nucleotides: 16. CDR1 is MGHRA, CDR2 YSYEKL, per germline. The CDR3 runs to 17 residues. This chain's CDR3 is CASSPDRDSGSPGTQYF. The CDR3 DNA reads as TGCGCCAGCAGCCCCGACAGGGATAGCGGGAGTCCCGGTACGCAGTATTTT.

CDR3 bases: TGTGCCAGCTCACCTCGGACCGCTCTTCAAGAGACCCAGTACTTC. Translating gives CASSPRTALQETQYF. The rearrangement links TRBV18 to TRBJ2-5; D ambiguous. The ends were cut back, 3 bases at V and 2 bases at J, with 13 bases in the middle. This CDR3 contains 15 residues. Germline assignment: CDR1 KGHSH and CDR2 LQKENI.

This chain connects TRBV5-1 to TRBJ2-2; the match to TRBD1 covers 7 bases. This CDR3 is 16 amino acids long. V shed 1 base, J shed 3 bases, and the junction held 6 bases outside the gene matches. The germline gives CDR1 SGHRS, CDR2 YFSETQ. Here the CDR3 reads CASSLMRGRDTGELFF. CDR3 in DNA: TGCGCCAGCAGCTTGATGAGGGGGCGCGACACCGGGGAGCTGTTTTTT.

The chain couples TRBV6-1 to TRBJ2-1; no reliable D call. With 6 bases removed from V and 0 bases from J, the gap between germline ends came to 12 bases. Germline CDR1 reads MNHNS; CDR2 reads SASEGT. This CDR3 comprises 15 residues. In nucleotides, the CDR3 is TGTGCCAGCAGACTGGGCTCGAGCTCCTACAATGAGCAGTTCTTC. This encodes CASRLGSSSYNEQFF.

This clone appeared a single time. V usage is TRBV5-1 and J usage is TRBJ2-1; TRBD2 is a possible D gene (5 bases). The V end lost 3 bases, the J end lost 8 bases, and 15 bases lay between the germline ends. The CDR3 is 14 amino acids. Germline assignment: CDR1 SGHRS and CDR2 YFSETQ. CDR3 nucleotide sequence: TGCGCCAGCAGCTCGAGGGTCTCGGGTGATGAGCAGTTCTTC. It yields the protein CASSSRVSGDEQFF.

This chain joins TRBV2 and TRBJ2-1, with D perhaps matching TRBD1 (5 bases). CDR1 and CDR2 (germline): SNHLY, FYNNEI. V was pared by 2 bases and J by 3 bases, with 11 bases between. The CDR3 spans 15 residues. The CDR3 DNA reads TGTGCCAGCAGTGAATACGACAGAGACTACAATGAGCAGTTCTTC. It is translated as CASSEYDRDYNEQFF.

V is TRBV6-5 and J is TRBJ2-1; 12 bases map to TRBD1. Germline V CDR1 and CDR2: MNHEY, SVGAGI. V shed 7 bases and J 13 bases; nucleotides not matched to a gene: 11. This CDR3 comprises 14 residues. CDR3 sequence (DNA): TGTGCCAGCACTGAGATCTGGGACAGGGGGCTTCAGTTCTTC. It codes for CASTEIWDRGLQFF.